This TCR beta chain was profiled in a study of blood T cell repertoires in COVID-19. Study information: Researchers got acute and convalescent COVID-19 samples from the United States, Italy and Spain. T cells, B-cell-depleted T cells, or PBMCs provided the cDNA or gDNA that served as material.

Under the authors' procedure: From reference gene primer amplification, estimates of nucleated cell counts were derived. This table comes from immunoSEQ multiplex PCR, and its TCRdb copy is limited to in-frame clones, with some not included. That table gives V, J and clone size, and the DNA gave D and trimming. The sample has hundreds of thousands of clones; about 82% are singletons. CDR1 and CDR2 (germline): KGHSH, LQKENI. The CDR3 extends over 14 amino acids. With 1 base removed from V and 1 base from J, the gap between germline ends came to 5 bases. Sequencing used peripheral blood. This chain links TRBV18 with TRBJ1-3; weak D call: TRBD1 (5 bases). The receptor comes from a woman over 75 with acute or convalescent COVID-19. The CDR3 DNA reads as TGTGCCAGCTCACCACAGGGGTCTGGAAACACCATATATTTT. It translates to CASSPQGSGNTIYF.